The 30 T cell receptor beta chains reported below all come from one sample, sequenced in a study of CD8 T cells in Susac syndrome. Random-hexamer reverse transcription was applied to 0.5 to 1 ug RNA. TCRdb reanalysed the immunoSEQ multiplex PCR reads using MiXCR and keeps one entry per CDR3 protein. There are approximately 200,000 distinct CDR3 sequences in the sample; just under 95% occur only once, and approximately 0.075% lies in the top ten. Sequencing was done on a sample of CD4+ T cells from PBMCs. These receptor sequences come from a human donor with multiple sclerosis.

J is TRBJ2-7 and V is TRBV20-1, with 11 bases matching TRBD2. V lost 1 base to trimming and J lost 3 bases; unmatched junction nucleotides: 2. Germline lookup yields CDR1 DFQATT and CDR2 SNEGSKA (reference sequence). The length of the CDR3 is 14 residues. The CDR3 here is CSARGTSGGYEQYF. CDR3 sequence (DNA): TGCAGTGCTAGAGGAACTAGCGGGGGCTACGAGCAGTACTTC.

The V and J genes are TRBV20-1 and TRBJ2-1, with 9 bases fitting TRBD2. The CDR3 is 13 residues long. Germline CDR1 and CDR2: DFQATT and SNEGSKA (reference sequence). V lost 3 bases and J lost 9; bases outside the gene matches: 6. CDR3 nucleotides: TGCAGTGCTAGGCGTCTAGCGGGGCGTGAGCAGTTCTTC. Residues: CSARRLAGREQFF.

This clonotype was observed a few times. The chain has TRBV12-3 or TRBV12-4 and TRBJ1-5, with a tentative D call TRBD1 (5 bases). V was clipped by 2 bases and J by 2 bases, with 7 bases between them. The CDR3 contains 14 residues. DNA for the CDR3: TGTGCCAGCAGTTTACAGGGCGGCAATCAGCCCCAGCATTTT. Encoded protein: CASSLQGGNQPQHF.

The chain carries TRBV15 and TRBJ2-7; D is undetermined. The germline gives CDR1 LNHNV, CDR2 YYDKDF (reference sequence). V was clipped by 2 bases and J by 2 bases, with 10 bases between them. This CDR3 has 14 residues. This CDR3 is CATSRPGVPYEQYF. The CDR3 DNA sequence: TGTGCCACCAGCAGACCCGGAGTCCCCTACGAGCAGTACTTC.

The rearrangement links TRBV10-3 to TRBJ1-2, with 7 bases matching TRBD1. This CDR3 comprises 15 residues. Per the germline V gene, CDR1 is ENHRY and CDR2 is SYGVKD. The ends lost 2 bases at V and 4 bases at J; junction bases unmatched: 7. CDR3: CAISEEETGFYGYTF. The CDR3 bases are TGTGCCATCAGTGAGGAGGAGACAGGGTTCTATGGCTACACCTTC.

The chain is built from TRBV12-3 or TRBV12-4 and TRBJ1-2; D is possibly TRBD1 (5 bases). This CDR3 spans 14 amino acids. Trimming stripped 5 bases from V and 3 bases from J, with 13 bases between. In DNA form, the CDR3 reads TGTGCCAGCAGTATGGGGACGGAGCACTATGGCTACACCTTC. Protein product: CASSMGTEHYGYTF.

The gene calls are TRBV11-2 and TRBJ2-7; D call uncertain. Germline lookup yields CDR1 SGHAT and CDR2 FQNNGV. CDR3 length: 13 residues. The V end lost 1 base, the J end lost 3 bases, and 7 bases lay between the germline ends. The CDR3 nucleotides are TGTGCCAGCAGCTTAGCCAGGAACTACGAGCAGTACTTC. It yields the protein CASSLARNYEQYF.

This chain uses TRBV29-1 with TRBJ2-5, with D perhaps given as TRBD1 or TRBD2 (6 bases each). CDR3 length: 14 amino acids. V was shortened by 4 bases and J by 3 bases, with 15 bases between the two germline ends. Germline-derived CDR1 and CDR2 are SQVTM and ANQGSEA. The CDR3 protein is CSVVSGGGEETQYF. CDR3 in DNA: TGCAGCGTTGTTTCCGGGGGCGGGGAAGAGACCCAGTACTTC. Together with reference TRBV29-1 and TRBJ2-5, the CDR3 gives the full variable domain: SAVISQKPSRDICQRGTSLTIQCQVDSQVTMMFWYRQQPGQSLTLIATANQGSEATYESGFVIDKFPISRPNLTFSTLTVSNMSPEDSSIYLCSVVSGGGEETQYFGPGTRLLVL.

The chain joins TRBV7-9 to TRBJ1-1; D not certain. CDR1 is SEHNR and CDR2 is FQNEAQ in the germline V gene (reference sequence). This CDR3 region has 13 residues. V was trimmed by 5 bases and J by 1 base, leaving 8 bases between them. The CDR3: CASSLPPNTEAFF. CDR3 coding DNA: TGTGCCAGCAGCCTCCCTCCGAACACTGAAGCTTTCTTT.

The genes are TRBV6-5 and TRBJ2-1; TRBD1 agrees at 11 bases. The CDR3 contains 15 residues. V dropped 0 bases and J dropped 7; count of bases not matched to a gene: 2. Per the germline V gene, CDR1 is MNHEY and CDR2 is SVGAGI. The CDR3 protein is CASSYSGQGGNEQFF. DNA for the CDR3: TGTGCCAGCAGTTACTCGGGACAGGGGGGAAATGAGCAGTTCTTC.

The rearrangement uses TRBV20-1 and TRBJ2-2; D may be TRBD1 or TRBD2 (5 bases each). With 2 bases removed from V and 2 bases from J, the gap between germline ends came to 9 bases. This CDR3 comprises 14 residues. Per the germline V gene, CDR1 is DFQATT and CDR2 is SNEGSKA (reference sequence). CDR3 loop: CSARPGPNTGELFF. In nucleotides, the CDR3 is TGCAGTGCTAGACCGGGACCAAACACCGGGGAGCTGTTTTTT.

The J gene is TRBJ1-1, the V gene TRBV15; possible D gene TRBD1, 5 bases. V lost 1 base to trimming and J lost 4 bases, with 10 bases between them. Looked up from germline, CDR1 is LNHNV and CDR2 is YYDKDF (reference sequence). This CDR3 has 14 residues. The CDR3 spells CATSRGDRSTEAFF. The CDR3 DNA follows: TGTGCCACCAGCAGAGGGGACCGCAGCACTGAAGCTTTCTTT. Based on the CDR3 plus reference TRBV15 and TRBJ1-1, the full variable domain is DAMVIQNPRYQVTQFGKPVTLSCSQTLNHNVMYWYQQKSSQAPKLLFHYYDKDFNNEADTPDNFQSRRPNTSFCFLDIRSPGLGDTAMYLCATSRGDRSTEAFFGQGTRLTVV.

Note on this clonotype: One junction end does not reproduce the germline sequence, and a read error may be involved. This chain uses TRBV7-9 with TRBJ2-7, with D unresolved. Germline CDR1 reads SEHNR; CDR2 reads FQNEAQ (reference sequence). The CDR3 is made up of 13 amino acids. CDR3 DNA: TGTGCCAGCAGCTCCCACGCCCTGCCAAGTGGTTTCTTC. It translates to CASSSHALPSGFF.

The J gene is TRBJ1-1, the V gene TRBV6-5; D possibly corresponds to TRBD1 (6 bases). V dropped 5 bases and J dropped 2 bases, with 12 bases sitting between them. Germline values: CDR1 MNHEY, CDR2 SVGAGI. There are 14 residues in the CDR3. The CDR3 DNA is TGTGCCAGCAGTGAGGGGGGGCCAAACACTGAAGCTTTCTTT. It encodes CASSEGGPNTEAFF.

The V and J genes are TRBV9 and TRBJ2-1; 8 nucleotides align to TRBD2. The CDR3 runs 17 residues. V shed 1 base and J 7 bases; nucleotides not matched to a gene: 13. The V gene's germline CDR1 is SGDLS and CDR2 YYNGEE. CDR3 loop: CASSVRAGLVGGNEQFF. CDR3 nucleotides: TGTGCCAGCAGCGTAAGGGCGGGACTAGTTGGTGGGAATGAGCAGTTCTTC.

The V gene is TRBV30, the J gene TRBJ2-7; no clear D gene. Trimming cost V 2 bases and J 9 bases, with 20 bases left between them. This CDR3 spans 14 amino acids. CDR1 GTSNPN and CDR2 SVGIG come from the germline V gene (reference sequence). DNA for the CDR3: TGTGCCTGGAGTTTAGGCTCCCGGAGTCGGCGGCAGTACGTC. It specifies CAWSLGSRSRRQYV.

V is TRBV7-2 and J is TRBJ2-3, with D maybe TRBD2 (5 bases). With 5 bases removed from V and 2 bases from J, the gap between germline ends came to 11 bases. There are 14 residues in the CDR3. In germline, CDR1 is SGHTA, CDR2 FQGNSA. The CDR3 loop is CASSPGSYTDTQYF. CDR3 nucleotides: TGTGCCAGCAGCCCGGGAAGCTACACAGATACGCAGTATTTT.

The chain recombines TRBV20-1 with TRBJ2-1, with no clear D. From germline, CDR1 is DFQATT and CDR2 SNEGSKA (reference sequence). This CDR3 has 10 amino acids. The V and J ends lost 4 bases and 12 bases respectively, with 10 bases between them. The CDR3 sequence is CSAISSPQFF. The DNA for the CDR3 is TGCAGTGCTATCTCGTCCCCGCAGTTCTTC.

The chain is built from TRBV19 and TRBJ2-5; TRBD1 aligns across 9 bases. The length of the CDR3 is 15 residues. The germline gives CDR1 LNHDA, CDR2 SQIVND (reference sequence). The V and J ends lost 3 bases and 5 bases, in that order; junction bases with no gene match: 7. The CDR3, as DNA: TGTGCCAGTAGTATCTCCCGGGACAGGGTGGAGACCCAGTACTTC. This gives the protein CASSISRDRVETQYF. Using reference TRBV19 and TRBJ2-5 for the parts outside the CDR3, the full variable domain is DGGITQSPKYLFRKEGQNVTLSCEQNLNHDAMYWYRQDPGQGLRLIYYSQIVNDFQKGDIAEGYSVSREKKESFPLTVTSAQKNPTAFYLCASSISRDRVETQYFGPGTRLLVL.

The chain uses TRBV2 and TRBJ1-1, with 8 positions matching TRBD1. V gave up 7 bases and J gave up 1 base; unmatched junction bases: 11. This CDR3 is built from 16 residues. The germline V gene encodes CDR1 SNHLY and CDR2 FYNNEI. For the CDR3, the DNA is TGTGCCAGCACTCCGGACAGGGCCTTTTCGAACACTGAAGCTTTCTTT. This encodes CASTPDRAFSNTEAFF.

The chain links TRBV9 to TRBJ1-2, with 7 bases that match TRBD1. CDR1 is SGDLS and CDR2 is YYNGEE in the germline V gene. V shed 4 bases and J 7 bases; nucleotides not matched to a gene: 7. The CDR3 is 13 residues long. This chain's CDR3 is CASSTGTEVGYTF. CDR3 coding DNA: TGTGCCAGCAGCACAGGGACAGAGGTTGGCTACACCTTC.

This clonotype was picked up one time. The rearrangement uses TRBV15 and TRBJ2-1; D may correspond to TRBD1 or TRBD2 (6 bases each). Trimming shortened V by 3 bases and J by 10 bases, and 13 bases separated the two germline ends. This CDR3 has 13 amino acids. Germline CDR1 reads LNHNV; CDR2 reads YYDKDF (reference sequence). Written as DNA, the CDR3 is TGTGCCACCAGCAGGAGGGGGGCCGGAGAGCAGTTCTTC. This codes for CATSRRGAGEQFF.

The J gene is TRBJ2-7, the V gene TRBV3-1; possible D gene TRBD1, 6 bases. The V gene's germline CDR1 is LGHDT and CDR2 YNNKEL (reference sequence). This CDR3 comprises 11 residues. The V gene lost 11 bases and the J gene lost 4 bases, with 12 bases spanning the gap. The CDR3 DNA reads as TGTGCCCCCTGGCAGGGGTACGAGCAGTACTTC. Translation: CAPWQGYEQYF.

The chain couples TRBV24-1 to TRBJ1-2; 9 bases map to TRBD1. Germline V gives CDR1 KGHDR, CDR2 SFDVKD. After removal of 4 bases from V and 4 bases from J, the junction contained 3 bases not matched to a gene. The CDR3 is 14 residues long. The DNA of the CDR3 is TGTGCCACCAGTGACCGGGACAGGGTCTATGGCTACACCTTC. This encodes CATSDRDRVYGYTF.

The chain uses TRBV2 and TRBJ2-5, with 8 positions matching TRBD1. CDR1 and CDR2 from the germline V gene are SNHLY and FYNNEI. CDR3 length: 14 amino acids. V lost 4 bases, J lost 1 base, and 2 bases stayed unmatched. For the CDR3, the DNA is TGTGCCAGCAGTGCAGACAGGGGCCAAGAGACCCAGTACTTC. Translating it yields CASSADRGQETQYF. The variable domain in full, with the rest retrieved from reference TRBV2 and TRBJ2-5, is EPEVTQTPSHQVTQMGQEVILRCVPISNHLYFYWYRQILGQKVEFLVSFYNNEISEKSEIFDDQFSVERPDGSNFTLKIRSTKLEDSAMYFCASSADRGQETQYFGPGTRLLVL.

V and J are TRBV29-1 and TRBJ1-1, with D unresolved. Germline CDR1 SQVTM, CDR2 ANQGSEA. V lost 5 bases, J lost 4 bases, and 14 bases lay in between. The CDR3 covers 13 residues. CDR3 region: CSVYNRYGTEAFF. Here the CDR3 DNA reads TGCAGCGTTTATAACCGTTATGGCACTGAAGCTTTCTTT.

The V and J genes are TRBV4-1 and TRBJ1-4; D gene unclear. CDR3 length equals 12 residues. Between the trimmed V and J ends, which lost 1 base and 10 bases, there was a span of 7 bases. CDR1 and CDR2 from the germline V gene are MGHRA and YSYEKL. CDR3 sequence: CASSQGGGKLFF. For the CDR3, the DNA is TGCGCCAGCAGCCAAGGGGGTGGAAAACTGTTTTTT.

V gene TRBV9 combines with J gene TRBJ1-1, with a possible D match to TRBD1 (5 bases). Germline V gene lookup returns CDR1 SGDLS and CDR2 YYNGEE. Trimming took off 4 bases at V and 4 bases at J, with 14 bases between the two ends. This CDR3 is 14 amino acids long. CDR3 loop: CASSMSGSSTEAFF. For the CDR3, the DNA is TGTGCCAGCAGCATGTCAGGGAGCAGCACTGAAGCTTTCTTT.

The rearrangement uses TRBV29-1 and TRBJ2-3, with D perhaps given as TRBD1 or TRBD2 (6 bases each). Trimming left V 4 bases short and J 6 bases short, with 14 bases between. Germline CDR1 and CDR2: SQVTM and ANQGSEA. The length of the CDR3 is 13 residues. In DNA, the CDR3 is TGCAGCGTTGTAAGGGGGGCCATGGATACGCAGTATTTT. It translates to CSVVRGAMDTQYF.

The chain employs TRBV9 and TRBJ2-1; D remains ambiguous. The V gene lost 4 bases and the J gene lost 6 bases, with 14 bases spanning the gap. The CDR3 runs 14 residues. Germline CDR1 and CDR2: SGDLS and YYNGEE. The CDR3 sequence: CASSSSRPGNEQFF. The CDR3 DNA reads as TGTGCCAGCAGCTCGTCTAGGCCAGGCAATGAGCAGTTCTTC.